Presented here are 20 T cell receptor beta chains from one specimen sequenced in a study of Ad26.COV2.S vaccination and SARS-CoV-2 variants. Documented treatment: roughly 19 received Ad26.COV2.S at low or high dose, single or two shots; about 5 received placebo; per-sample allocation not given. Day 63 after the first vaccine or placebo injection was the time point for sampling. Method: immunoSEQ multiplex PCR; TCRdb's copy keeps in-frame clones and lacks some. The sample has 290,000 or so clones, around 87% seen once. The sequencing here drew on peripheral blood, taken in a trial of Ad26.COV2.S vaccine versus placebo. These receptors were obtained from a person between 18 and 59 years old who received the Ad26.COV2.S COVID-19 vaccine or a placebo.

The V call is TRBV7-9, the J call TRBJ2-2; 8 positions match TRBD1. The CDR3 has 18 amino acids. V gave up 5 bases and J gave up 4 bases; unmatched junction bases: 15. CDR1 and CDR2 from the germline V gene are SEHNR and FQNEAQ (reference sequence). In nucleotides, the CDR3 is TGTGCCAGCAGCCCTGGACAGGGCGTAATACCCTCCACCGGGGAGCTGTTTTTT. Its protein product is CASSPGQGVIPSTGELFF.

The chain recombines TRBV6-5 with TRBJ2-7; tentatively, D is TRBD1 or TRBD2 (5 bases each). From germline, CDR1 is MNHEY and CDR2 SVGAGI. V was cut by 4 bases and J by 9 bases, with 13 bases left in between. The CDR3 has 12 residues. The CDR3 region has the DNA TGTGCCAGCAGTTCCACTAGGGGTCGGCAGTACTTC. This encodes CASSSTRGRQYF.

This clone came up a few times. The rearrangement links TRBV9 to TRBJ1-1, with TRBD1 as a possible D gene (6 bases). CDR3 length: 14 amino acids. The germline CDR1 and CDR2 sequences are SGDLS and YYNGEE. Trimming cost V 0 bases and J 6 bases, with 12 bases left between them. Here the CDR3 DNA reads TGTGCCAGCAGCGTAGCTCCGGGGGCTTCTGAAGCTTTCTTT. Amino acid sequence: CASSVAPGASEAFF.

The chain is built from TRBV5-8 and TRBJ2-3; the match to TRBD2 covers 12 bases. V dropped 0 bases and J dropped 4; count of bases not matched to a gene: 6. Germline V CDR1 and CDR2: SGHTS, YDEGEE. The CDR3 is made up of 17 amino acids. The CDR3 DNA reads as TGTGCCAGCAGCTTGGTCATGACTAGCGGGAGCTCAGATACGCAGTATTTT. It codes for CASSLVMTSGSSDTQYF. The full variable domain, rest sourced from reference TRBV5-8 and TRBJ2-3, is EAGVTQSPTHLIKTRGQQATLRCSPISGHTSVYWYQQALGLGLQFLLWYDEGEERNRGNFPPRFSGRQFPNYSSELNVNALELEDSALYLCASSLVMTSGSSDTQYFGPGTRLTVL.

The chain is built from TRBV7-9 and TRBJ2-5; no clear D gene. CDR1 and CDR2 (germline): SEHNR, FQNEAQ (reference sequence). The CDR3 is 12 residues long. Trimming shortened V by 1 base and J by 7 bases, and 7 bases separated the two germline ends. The CDR3 region has the DNA TGTGCCAGCAGCTTAGGACACACGACCCAGTACTTC. This encodes CASSLGHTTQYF.

This rearrangement joins TRBV18 to TRBJ2-3; no clear D gene. Germline assignment: CDR1 KGHSH and CDR2 LQKENI. The CDR3 has 14 residues. Trimming pared 2 bases from V and 0 bases from J, leaving 6 bases between. The CDR3 here is CASSPGFSTDTQYF. The DNA of the CDR3 is TGTGCCAGCTCACCAGGGTTCAGCACAGATACGCAGTATTTT.

The V call is TRBV27, the J call TRBJ2-7; the match to TRBD1 covers 7 bases. This CDR3 region has 13 residues. Germline CDR1 reads MNHEY; CDR2 reads SMNVEV (reference sequence). The V gene end was trimmed by 2 bases and the J gene end by 4 bases; junction bases not matched to a gene: 2. CDR3 amino acids: CASSLVRGYEQYF. The DNA of the CDR3 is TGTGCCAGCAGTTTAGTCAGGGGGTACGAGCAGTACTTC.

The V gene is TRBV7-2, the J gene TRBJ2-1; 9 positions match TRBD2. The CDR3 contains 16 residues. CDR1 and CDR2 from the germline V gene are SGHTA and FQGNSA. With V trimmed by 4 bases and J by 7 bases, 11 bases remained unmatched. The CDR3 is CASSSLGGRAQNEQFF. The DNA of the CDR3 is TGTGCCAGCAGCTCCCTTGGCGGGAGGGCACAGAATGAGCAGTTCTTC.

This rearrangement joins TRBV4-2 to TRBJ2-3; no clear D gene. The germline CDR1 and CDR2 sequences are LGHNA and YNFKEQ. CDR3 length: 13 residues. Trimming pared 2 bases from V and 3 bases from J, leaving 6 bases between. The CDR3 loop is CASSQMTTDTQYF. In DNA form, the CDR3 reads TGTGCCAGCAGCCAAATGACGACAGATACGCAGTATTTT.

This clone was seen only a few times. Here the CDR3 reads CASSLYVGQRAPGYGYTF. The CDR3 coding sequence is TGTGCCAGCAGCTTGTATGTGGGTCAAAGGGCTCCGGGATATGGCTACACCTTC. V and J are TRBV5-6 and TRBJ1-2, with no clear D. Germline assignment: CDR1 SGHDT and CDR2 YYEEEE. The V end was cut by 1 base, the J end by 5 bases, with 24 bases between. This CDR3 spans 18 amino acids. The full variable domain, with the rest looked up from reference TRBV5-6 and TRBJ1-2, is DAGVTQSPTHLIKTRGQQVTLRCSPKSGHDTVSWYQQALGQGPQFIFQYYEEEERQRGNFPDRFSGHQFPNYSSELNVNALLLGDSALYLCASSLYVGQRAPGYGYTFGSGTRLTVV.

V usage is TRBV18 and J usage is TRBJ2-1; D is perhaps TRBD2 (5 bases). The CDR3 loop spans 15 amino acids. With 6 bases removed from V and 0 bases from J, the gap between germline ends came to 12 bases. The germline V gene encodes CDR1 KGHSH and CDR2 LQKENI. The CDR3 sequence is CASSLAGFSYNEQFF. The CDR3 DNA follows: TGTGCCAGCTCTCTTGCGGGTTTCTCCTACAATGAGCAGTTCTTC. Drawing the rest from reference TRBV18 and TRBJ2-1, the complete variable domain is NAGVMQNPRHLVRRRGQEARLRCSPMKGHSHVYWYRQLPEEGLKFMVYLQKENIIDESGMPKERFSAEFPKEGPSILRIQQVVRGDSAAYFCASSLAGFSYNEQFFGPGTRLTVL.

V is TRBV24-1 and J is TRBJ2-3; no clear D. CDR1 is KGHDR, CDR2 SFDVKD, per germline. V dropped 2 bases and J dropped 0 bases, with 2 bases sitting between them. The CDR3 length is 13 residues. CDR3 bases: TGTGCCACCAGTGATTCCAGCACAGATACGCAGTATTTT. Translation gives CATSDSSTDTQYF.

In regard to this clone: A read error may produce the germline difference seen at one junction end. The chain recombines TRBV5-3 with TRBJ2-7, with 11 bases matching TRBD2. TRBV5-3 qualifies as an ORF whose function is uncertain. The CDR3 consists of 15 residues. The CDR3 nucleotides read TGTGCCAGAAGCCCGGAGAGAACATTAGCGGGAGGGATAAACTTC. Amino acids: CARSPERTLAGGINF.

J is TRBJ2-7 and V is TRBV4-2; TRBD2 might be the D (6 bases). The CDR3 loop spans 15 amino acids. Germline-derived CDR1 and CDR2 are LGHNA and YNFKEQ. V lost 4 bases to trimming and J lost 2 bases, with 15 bases between them. The CDR3 DNA follows: TGTGCCAGCAGCCGCGCCGGGGACTGGACCTACGAGCAGTACTTC. Protein product: CASSRAGDWTYEQYF.

This clone has more than one count but fewer than ten. The chain combines TRBV9 with TRBJ1-2, with 7 bases aligning to TRBD1. The CDR3 extends over 13 amino acids. The J segment lost 12 bases and the V segment lost 3 bases, leaving 11 bases of the junction unmatched. Germline lookup yields CDR1 SGDLS and CDR2 YYNGEE. The CDR3, as DNA: TGTGCCAGCAGCGAAGCGGACAGGCGCTTCAACACCTTC. It is translated as CASSEADRRFNTF.

J is TRBJ2-7 and V is TRBV10-3; maybe TRBD1 (6 bases). The V end lost 8 bases, the J end lost 0 bases, and 11 bases lay between the germline ends. The CDR3 is made up of 13 amino acids. In germline, CDR1 is ENHRY, CDR2 SYGVKD. The CDR3 nucleotides read TGTGCCATCCGACAGGTGTCCTCCTACGAGCAGTACTTC. This translates into CAIRQVSSYEQYF.

The V call is TRBV6-5, the J call TRBJ1-2; 7 nucleotides match TRBD1. V shed 6 bases, J shed 5 bases, and the junction held 12 bases outside the gene matches. There are 15 residues in the CDR3. Germline CDR1 reads MNHEY; CDR2 reads SVGAGI. CDR3 residues: CASRALAGQSYGYTF. DNA of the CDR3: TGTGCCAGCAGAGCTCTTGCGGGACAGTCTTATGGCTACACCTTC.

This clone was seen a single time. This chain uses TRBV28 with TRBJ2-4; 7 bases match TRBD1. The CDR3 runs 18 residues. Germline lookup yields CDR1 MDHEN and CDR2 SYDVKM. J was trimmed by 0 bases and V by 5 bases; bases with no gene match: 13. CDR3 sequence: CASSPSHRGEIAKNIQYF. DNA for the CDR3: TGTGCCAGCAGTCCATCCCACAGGGGCGAAATAGCCAAAAACATTCAGTACTTC. The whole variable domain, remainder taken from reference TRBV28 and TRBJ2-4, is DVKVTQSSRYLVKRTGEKVFLECVQDMDHENMFWYRQDPGLGLRLIYFSYDVKMKEKGDIPEGYSVSREKKERFSLILESASTNQTSMYLCASSPSHRGEIAKNIQYFGAGTRLSVL.

This clone was counted once. This rearrangement joins TRBV7-8 to TRBJ2-3; TRBD2 is a possible D gene (6 bases). CDR3 length: 14 residues. Trimming cost V 3 bases and J 0 bases, with 7 bases left between them. Germline values: CDR1 SGHVS, CDR2 FQNEAQ. The CDR3 region has the DNA TGTGCCAGCAGCTTTCTAGCGAGCACAGATACGCAGTATTTT. Translating it yields CASSFLASTDTQYF.

The chain links TRBV5-8 to TRBJ1-5, with D unresolved. The V gene's germline CDR1 is SGHTS and CDR2 YDEGEE. With 2 bases removed from V and 1 base from J, the gap between germline ends came to 7 bases. This CDR3 is built from 14 residues. This CDR3 is CASSLFPSNQPQHF. CDR3 DNA sequence: TGTGCCAGCAGCTTATTTCCCAGCAATCAGCCCCAGCATTTT.